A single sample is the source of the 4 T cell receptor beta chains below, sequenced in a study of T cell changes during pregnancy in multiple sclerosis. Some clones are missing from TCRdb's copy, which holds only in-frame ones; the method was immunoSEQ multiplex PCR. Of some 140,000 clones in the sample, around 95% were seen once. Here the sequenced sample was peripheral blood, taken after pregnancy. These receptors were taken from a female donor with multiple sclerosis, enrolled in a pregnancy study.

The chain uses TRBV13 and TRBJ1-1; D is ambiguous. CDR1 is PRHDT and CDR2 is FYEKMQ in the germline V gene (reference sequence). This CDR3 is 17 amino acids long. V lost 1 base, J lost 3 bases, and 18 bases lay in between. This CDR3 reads CASSLEQRRAKDTEAFF. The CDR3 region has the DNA TGTGCCAGCAGCTTAGAACAGCGGAGGGCCAAGGACACTGAAGCTTTCTTT. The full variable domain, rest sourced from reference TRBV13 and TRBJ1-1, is AAGVIQSPRHLIKEKRETATLKCYPIPRHDTVYWYQQGPGQDPQFLISFYEKMQSDKGSIPDRFSAQQFSDYHSELNMSSLELGDSALYFCASSLEQRRAKDTEAFFGQGTRLTVV.

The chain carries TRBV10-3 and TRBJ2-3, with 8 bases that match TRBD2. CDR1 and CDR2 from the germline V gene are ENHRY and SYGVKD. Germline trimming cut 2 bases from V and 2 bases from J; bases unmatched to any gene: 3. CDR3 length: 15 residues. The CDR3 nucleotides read TGTGCCATCAGTGAGACTAGCGGATACACAGATACGCAGTATTTT. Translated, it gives CAISETSGYTDTQYF.

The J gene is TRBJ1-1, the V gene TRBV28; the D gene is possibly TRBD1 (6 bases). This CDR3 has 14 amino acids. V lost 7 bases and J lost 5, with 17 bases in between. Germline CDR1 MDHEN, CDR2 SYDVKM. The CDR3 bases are TGTGCCAGCAAGCGTGGCGGGGGGCGGACTGAAGCTTTCTTT. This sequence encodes CASKRGGGRTEAFF.

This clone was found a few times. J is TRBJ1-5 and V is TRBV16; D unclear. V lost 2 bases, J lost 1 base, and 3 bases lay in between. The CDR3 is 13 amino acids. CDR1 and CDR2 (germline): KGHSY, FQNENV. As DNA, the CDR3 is TGTGCCAGCAGCCAAGAGAGCAATCAGCCCCAGCATTTT. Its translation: CASSQESNQPQHF.